The 8 T cell receptor beta chains presented below share a single source sample, sequenced in a study of early T cells in non-severe SARS-CoV-2 infection. TCRdb reprocessed the 5' RACE reads with MiXCR, giving one entry per CDR3 protein. Of tens of thousands of distinct CDR3 sequences listed, 11% are singletons. Sample: whole blood. The source of these receptors is an adult who was a healthcare worker with PCR-confirmed SARS-CoV-2 infection or an uninfected control (not recorded which).

This clonotype has ten or more counts. J is TRBJ2-2 and V is TRBV15; D is undetermined. V was trimmed by 0 bases and J by 4 bases, leaving 6 bases between them. This CDR3 region has 14 residues. Germline V gives CDR1 LNHNV, CDR2 YYDKDF (reference sequence). The CDR3 spells CATSRDRSTGELFF. The DNA for the CDR3 is TGTGCCACCAGCAGAGATCGTAGCACCGGGGAGCTGTTTTTT. The full variable domain, completed using reference TRBV15 and TRBJ2-2, is DAMVIQNPRYQVTQFGKPVTLSCSQTLNHNVMYWYQQKSSQAPKLLFHYYDKDFNNEADTPDNFQSRRPNTSFCFLDIRSPGLGDTAMYLCATSRDRSTGELFFGEGSRLTVL.

At least ten counts were recorded for this clonotype. The J gene is TRBJ1-1, the V gene TRBV20-1, with a weak D call TRBD1 (5 bases). From germline, CDR1 is DFQATT and CDR2 SNEGSKA (reference sequence). The CDR3 is 14 amino acids. V gave up 3 bases and J gave up 3 bases, with 14 bases separating them. This CDR3 is CSASWAGSDTEAFF. CDR3 nucleotide sequence: TGCAGTGCTAGTTGGGCAGGGTCCGACACTGAAGCTTTCTTT.

The chain couples TRBV10-2 to TRBJ2-5; 7 nucleotides match TRBD2. With V trimmed by 8 bases and J by 4 bases, 4 bases remained unmatched. CDR3 size: 12 residues. The germline CDR1 and CDR2 sequences are WSHSY and SAAADI. The CDR3 is CASGLGRETQYF. CDR3 DNA: TGCGCCAGCGGACTAGGACGAGAGACCCAGTACTTC.

The chain has TRBV29-1 and TRBJ1-2; possible D gene TRBD1, 6 bases. Trimming shortened V by 3 bases and J by 0 bases, and 11 bases separated the two germline ends. The CDR3 consists of 14 residues. Germline CDR1 and CDR2: SQVTM and ANQGSEA. This chain's CDR3 is CSVDNTGTNYGYTF. CDR3 nucleotides: TGCAGCGTTGACAACACAGGGACTAACTATGGCTACACCTTC.

The chain uses TRBV29-1 and TRBJ1-1; possibly TRBD1 for D (5 bases). V lost 4 bases, J lost 3 bases, and 6 bases lay in between. Per germline, CDR1 SQVTM and CDR2 ANQGSEA. The CDR3 is made up of 11 amino acids. The CDR3 DNA reads as TGCAGCGTTGGGGGGTACACTGAAGCTTTCTTT. It specifies CSVGGYTEAFF. Based on the CDR3 plus reference TRBV29-1 and TRBJ1-1, the full variable domain is SAVISQKPSRDICQRGTSLTIQCQVDSQVTMMFWYRQQPGQSLTLIATANQGSEATYESGFVIDKFPISRPNLTFSTLTVSNMSPEDSSIYLCSVGGYTEAFFGQGTRLTVV.

The rearrangement links TRBV19 to TRBJ2-6; D is undetermined. CDR1 is LNHDA and CDR2 is SQIVND in the germline V gene (reference sequence). The CDR3 spans 16 residues. V was cut by 6 bases and J by 2 bases, with 14 bases left in between. The CDR3 coding sequence is TGTGCCAGTAGCCTCGCGGAAGGGACTGGGGCCAACGTCCTGACTTTC. Residues: CASSLAEGTGANVLTF.

At least ten counts were recorded for this clonotype. The CDR3 bases are TGTGCCAGCAGCTTAGGCGGGAGGGAAGATACGCAGTATTTT. It yields the protein CASSLGGREDTQYF. The chain is built from TRBV7-3 and TRBJ2-3, with TRBD2 identical over 9 bases. From germline, CDR1 is SGHTA and CDR2 FQGTGA. Losses at the gene ends were 2 bases for V and 5 bases for J; bases not matched to a gene: 2. This CDR3 has 14 residues.

The V call is TRBV28, the J call TRBJ1-1; TRBD1 is a possible D gene (5 bases). This CDR3 spans 14 amino acids. V was clipped by 8 bases and J by 0 bases, with 13 bases between them. The germline V gene has CDR1 MDHEN and CDR2 SYDVKM. CDR3 DNA sequence: TGTGCCAGCGGGTCAGAGGGGTTGAACACTGAAGCTTTCTTT. It encodes CASGSEGLNTEAFF.